The sequence of this T cell receptor (beta chain) was determined in a study of T cell responses to AZD1222 COVID-19 vaccine. Overall study findings and caveats: Spike-specific TCR breadth and depth went up after people got two AZD1222 doses. As reported, nearly half of all spike-specific TCRs target variant regions that are unmutated. Most donors were white British, females outnumbered males, and clonal diversity was possibly underestimated.

Per the germline V gene, CDR1 is SNHLY and CDR2 is FYNNEI. Trimming took 6 bases from V and 1 from J; bases not matched to a gene: 2. The CDR3 has 13 amino acids. Researchers grouped second doses given at about 4 or about 12 weeks into one pool. Repertoires were generated with immunoSEQ multiplex PCR, while TCRdb's copy carries only in-frame clones and drops some. This table has 150,000 to 200,000 clones, approximately 90% appearing once. Comment on this clone: Its antigen is unidentified.

This specimen was peripheral blood, taken 28 days after the second AZD1222 dose. This rearrangement joins TRBV2 to TRBJ1-1; 7 bases align to TRBD1. The receptor was derived from an adult who received the AZD1222 COVID-19 vaccine. CDR3 DNA: TGTGCCAGCAGGACAGGGCGGAACACTGAAGCTTTCTTT. Amino acid sequence: CASRTGRNTEAFF.